This T cell receptor beta chain was retrieved from a study of T cell responses to AZD1222 COVID-19 vaccine. Findings of the study overall: White British donors predominated, females outnumbered males, and clonal diversity was possibly underestimated.

TCRdb's copy holds only in-frame clones and misses some; the assay was immunoSEQ multiplex PCR. The sample includes some 120,000 clones, about 88% of them seen just once. Comments on this clone: What it binds is unknown.

The CDR3 has 14 residues. Unmatched junction bases numbered 1, after V lost 5 bases and J lost 2 bases. Looked up from germline, CDR1 is SNHLY and CDR2 is FYNNEI. The sequencing used peripheral blood, collected on day 0 of AZD1222 vaccination. The chain combines TRBV2 with TRBJ1-5; 9 bases align to TRBD1. The TCR was taken from an adult in good health. CDR3 bases: TGTGCCAGCAGTCGGACAGGGGGCAATCAGCCCCAGCATTTT. Translation: CASSRTGGNQPQHF.